This T cell receptor beta chain is drawn from a study of cytomegalovirus exposure and HLA in healthy donors. Germline CDR1 reads SGHRS; CDR2 reads YFSETQ. The V end lost 2 bases, the J end lost 3 bases, and 14 bases lay between the germline ends. CDR3 size: 15 residues. A word on this clone: Its cognate antigen is unknown.

Study-level points and caveats: Presence/absence analyses treated sequencing depth as roughly uniform across donors. In a later analysis, V- and J-gene trimming of beta chains associated with a DCLRE1C missense variant, replicated independently. CMV antigen specificity was confirmed in vitro for three CMV-associated chains.

The PCR was carried out with 60 Vbeta primers and 13 Jbeta primers. Authors' data handling: Later reanalysis found 75 million to 95 million unique TCR beta chains, around 10 million of them shared. Clones were sequenced by immunoSEQ multiplex PCR, and TCRdb holds only the in-frame ones, with some missing. V and J calls and clone size are as listed in that table; D and trimming were resolved from the DNA. The repertoire includes 130,000 to 150,000 clones, around 77% of them detected once, and 4% to 6% sits in the top ten. The rearrangement joins TRBV5-1 to TRBJ1-2, with D possibly matching TRBD1 (6 bases). The source of this sequence is a woman aged 45 to 65 in good health and CMV-seronegative. Material: PBMCs. The CDR3 sequence: CASSFSGVMDYGYTF. The CDR3 nucleotides read TGCGCCAGCAGCTTTTCAGGGGTCATGGACTATGGCTACACCTTC.